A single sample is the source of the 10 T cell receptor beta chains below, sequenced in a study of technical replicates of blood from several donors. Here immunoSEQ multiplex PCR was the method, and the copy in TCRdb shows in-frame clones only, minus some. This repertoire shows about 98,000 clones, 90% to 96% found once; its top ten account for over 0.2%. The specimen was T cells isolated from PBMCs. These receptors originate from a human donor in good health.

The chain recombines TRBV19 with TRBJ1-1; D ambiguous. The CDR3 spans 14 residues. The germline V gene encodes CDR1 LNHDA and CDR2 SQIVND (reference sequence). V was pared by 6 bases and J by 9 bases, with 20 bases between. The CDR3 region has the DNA TGTGCCAGTAGCTCTATCGGACCCGGGATAAAAGCTTTCTTT. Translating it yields CASSSIGPGIKAFF.

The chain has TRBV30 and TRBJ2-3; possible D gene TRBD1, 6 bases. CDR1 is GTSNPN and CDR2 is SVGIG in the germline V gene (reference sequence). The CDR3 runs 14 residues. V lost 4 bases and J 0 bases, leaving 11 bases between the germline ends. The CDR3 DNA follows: TGTGCCTGGAAATGGGGGCTTAGCACAGATACGCAGTATTTT. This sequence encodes CAWKWGLSTDTQYF.

The CDR3 loop reads CASRVDRALNTEAFF. CDR3 DNA sequence: TGTGCCAGCAGGGTGGACAGGGCACTGAACACTGAAGCTTTCTTT. The chain carries TRBV6-1 and TRBJ1-1; 8 positions match TRBD1. V shed 6 bases, J shed 0 bases, and the junction held 6 bases outside the gene matches. The germline CDR1 and CDR2 sequences are MNHNS and SASEGT. The CDR3 sequence is 15 residues long.

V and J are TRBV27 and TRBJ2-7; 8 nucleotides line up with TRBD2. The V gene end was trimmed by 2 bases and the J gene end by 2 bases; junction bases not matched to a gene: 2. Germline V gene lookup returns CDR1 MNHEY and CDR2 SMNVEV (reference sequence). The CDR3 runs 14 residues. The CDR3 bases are TGTGCCAGCAGTTTACGGGGGGGGGCCTACGAGCAGTACTTC. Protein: CASSLRGGAYEQYF.

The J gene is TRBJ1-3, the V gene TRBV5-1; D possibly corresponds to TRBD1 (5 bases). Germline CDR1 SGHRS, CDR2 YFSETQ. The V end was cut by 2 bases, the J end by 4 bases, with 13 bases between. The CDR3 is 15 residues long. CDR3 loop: CASSLEQVAGNTIYF. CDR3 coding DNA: TGCGCCAGCAGCTTAGAACAGGTCGCCGGAAACACCATATATTTT.

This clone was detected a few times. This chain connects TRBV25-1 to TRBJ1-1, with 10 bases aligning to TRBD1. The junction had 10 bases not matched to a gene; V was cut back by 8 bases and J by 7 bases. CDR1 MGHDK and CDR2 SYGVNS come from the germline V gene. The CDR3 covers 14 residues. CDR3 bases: TGTGCCAGCCGCCTGACAGGGGGCCTTAATGAAGCTTTCTTT. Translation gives CASRLTGGLNEAFF.

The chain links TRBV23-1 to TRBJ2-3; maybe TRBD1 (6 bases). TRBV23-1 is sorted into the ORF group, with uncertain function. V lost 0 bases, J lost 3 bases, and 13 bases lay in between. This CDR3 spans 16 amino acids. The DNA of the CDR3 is TGCGCCAGCAGTCAATCGAGACCAGGGGTAACAGATACGCAGTATTTT. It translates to CASSQSRPGVTDTQYF.

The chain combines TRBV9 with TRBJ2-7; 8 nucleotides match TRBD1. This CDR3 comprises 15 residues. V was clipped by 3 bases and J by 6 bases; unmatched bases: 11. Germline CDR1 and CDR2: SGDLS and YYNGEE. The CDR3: CASSAGQVGAREQYF. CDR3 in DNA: TGTGCCAGCAGCGCGGGACAGGTGGGGGCTCGCGAGCAGTACTTC.

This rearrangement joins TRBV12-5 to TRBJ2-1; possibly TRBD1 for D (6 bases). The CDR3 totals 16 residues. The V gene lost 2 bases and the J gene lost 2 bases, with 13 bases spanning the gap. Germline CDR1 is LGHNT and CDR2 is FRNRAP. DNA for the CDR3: TGTGCTAGTGGTTTGTATCCAGGGGAAGCCTACAATGAGCAGTTCTTC. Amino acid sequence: CASGLYPGEAYNEQFF.

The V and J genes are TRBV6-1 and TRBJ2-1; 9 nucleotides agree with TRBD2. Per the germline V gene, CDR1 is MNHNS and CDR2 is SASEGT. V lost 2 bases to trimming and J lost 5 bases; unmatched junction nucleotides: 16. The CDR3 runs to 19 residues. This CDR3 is CASSELALAGPWGHNEQFF. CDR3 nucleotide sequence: TGTGCCAGCAGTGAATTAGCGCTAGCGGGACCGTGGGGGCACAATGAGCAGTTCTTC.